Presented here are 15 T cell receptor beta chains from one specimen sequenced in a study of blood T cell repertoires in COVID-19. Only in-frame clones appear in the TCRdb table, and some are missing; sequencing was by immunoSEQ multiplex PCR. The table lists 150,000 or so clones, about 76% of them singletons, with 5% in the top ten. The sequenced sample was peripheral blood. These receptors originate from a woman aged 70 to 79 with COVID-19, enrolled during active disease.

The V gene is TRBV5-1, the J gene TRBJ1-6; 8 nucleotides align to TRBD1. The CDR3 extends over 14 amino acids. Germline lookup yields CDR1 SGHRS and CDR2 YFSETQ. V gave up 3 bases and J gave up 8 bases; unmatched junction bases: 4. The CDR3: CASSSGQGDSPLHF. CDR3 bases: TGCGCCAGCAGCTCTGGACAGGGCGATTCACCCCTCCACTTT.

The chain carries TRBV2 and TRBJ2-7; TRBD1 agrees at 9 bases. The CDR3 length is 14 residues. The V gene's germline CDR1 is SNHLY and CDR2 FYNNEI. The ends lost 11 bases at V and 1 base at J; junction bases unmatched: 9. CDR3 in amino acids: CAGKSGTGSYEQYF. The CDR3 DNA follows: TGTGCCGGCAAATCCGGGACAGGGTCCTACGAGCAGTACTTC.

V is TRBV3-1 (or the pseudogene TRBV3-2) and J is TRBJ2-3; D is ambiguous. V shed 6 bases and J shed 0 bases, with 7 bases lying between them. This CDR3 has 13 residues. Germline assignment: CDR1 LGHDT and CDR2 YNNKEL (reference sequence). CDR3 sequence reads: CASRPTSTDTQYF. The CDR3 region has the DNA TGTGCCAGCAGGCCGACAAGCACAGATACGCAGTATTTT.

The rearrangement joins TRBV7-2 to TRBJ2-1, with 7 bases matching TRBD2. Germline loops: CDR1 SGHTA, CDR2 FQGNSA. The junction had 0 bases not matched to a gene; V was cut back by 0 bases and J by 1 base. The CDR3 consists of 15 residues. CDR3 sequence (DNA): TGTGCCAGCAGCTTAGCGCGGGGGTCCTACAATGAGCAGTTCTTC. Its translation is CASSLARGSYNEQFF.

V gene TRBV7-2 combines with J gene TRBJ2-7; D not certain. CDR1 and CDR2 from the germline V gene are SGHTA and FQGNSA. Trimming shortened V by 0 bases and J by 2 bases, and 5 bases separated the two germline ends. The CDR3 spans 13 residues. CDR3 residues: CASSLAQTYEQYF. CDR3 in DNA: TGTGCCAGCAGCTTAGCACAAACCTACGAGCAGTACTTC.

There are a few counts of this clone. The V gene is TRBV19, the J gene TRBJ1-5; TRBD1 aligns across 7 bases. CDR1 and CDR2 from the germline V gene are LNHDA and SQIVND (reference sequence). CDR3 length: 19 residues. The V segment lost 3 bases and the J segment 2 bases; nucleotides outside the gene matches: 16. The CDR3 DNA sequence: TGTGCCAGTAGTATGTCTTGGCAGGGGGGTTTAGATGGCAATCAGCCCCAGCATTTT. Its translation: CASSMSWQGGLDGNQPQHF.

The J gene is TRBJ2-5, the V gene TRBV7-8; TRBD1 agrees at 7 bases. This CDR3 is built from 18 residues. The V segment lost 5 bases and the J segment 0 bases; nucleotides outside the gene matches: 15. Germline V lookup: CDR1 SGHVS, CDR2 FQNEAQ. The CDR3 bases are TGTGCCAGCAGCCCAGAGGGGGCCCGGGTTCTATACCAAGAGACCCAGTACTTC. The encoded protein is CASSPEGARVLYQETQYF. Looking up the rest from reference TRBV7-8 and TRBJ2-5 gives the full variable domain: GAGVSQSPRYKVAKRGQDVALRCDPISGHVSLFWYQQALGQGPEFLTYFQNEAQLDKSGLPSDRFFAERPEGSVSTLKIQRTQQEDSAVYLCASSPEGARVLYQETQYFGPGTRLLVL.

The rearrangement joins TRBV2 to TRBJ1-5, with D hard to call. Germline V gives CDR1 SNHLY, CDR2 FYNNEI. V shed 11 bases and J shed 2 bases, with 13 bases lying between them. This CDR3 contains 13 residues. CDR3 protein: CAVSRRGNQPQHF. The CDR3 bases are TGTGCCGTCAGTCGGAGGGGCAATCAGCCCCAGCATTTT.

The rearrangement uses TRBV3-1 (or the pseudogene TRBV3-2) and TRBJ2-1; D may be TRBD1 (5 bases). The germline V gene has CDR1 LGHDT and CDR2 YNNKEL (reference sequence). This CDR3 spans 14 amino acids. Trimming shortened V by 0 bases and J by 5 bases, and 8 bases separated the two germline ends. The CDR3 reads CASSQDRVNNEQFF. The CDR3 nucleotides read TGTGCCAGCAGCCAAGACAGGGTGAACAATGAGCAGTTCTTC.

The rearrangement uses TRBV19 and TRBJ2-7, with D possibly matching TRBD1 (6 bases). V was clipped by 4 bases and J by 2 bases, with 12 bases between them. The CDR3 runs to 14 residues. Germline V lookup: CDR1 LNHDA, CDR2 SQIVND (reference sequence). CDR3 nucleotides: TGTGCCAGTAGTAGGCAGGGGAACACCTACGAGCAGTACTTC. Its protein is CASSRQGNTYEQYF.

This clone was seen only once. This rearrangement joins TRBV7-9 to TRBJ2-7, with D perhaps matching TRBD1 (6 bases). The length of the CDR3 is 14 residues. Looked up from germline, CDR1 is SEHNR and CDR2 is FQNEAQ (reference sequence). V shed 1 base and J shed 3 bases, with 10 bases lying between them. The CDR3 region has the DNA TGTGCCAGCAGCTTAGATTTACAGGGCTACGAGCAGTACTTC. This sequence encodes CASSLDLQGYEQYF.

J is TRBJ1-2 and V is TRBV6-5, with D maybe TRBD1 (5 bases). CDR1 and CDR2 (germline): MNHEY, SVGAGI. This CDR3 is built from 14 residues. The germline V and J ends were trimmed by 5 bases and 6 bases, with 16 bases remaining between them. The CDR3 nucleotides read TGTGCCAGCAGTCTACTGGGGGGGTTTGATGGCTACACCTTC. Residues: CASSLLGGFDGYTF.

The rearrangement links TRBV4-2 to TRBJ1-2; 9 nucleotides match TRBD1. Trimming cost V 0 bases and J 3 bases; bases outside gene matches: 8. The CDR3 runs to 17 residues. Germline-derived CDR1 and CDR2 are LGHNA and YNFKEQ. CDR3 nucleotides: TGTGCCAGCAGCCAAGAGTCAACAGGGGGCAGCTACTATGGCTACACCTTC. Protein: CASSQESTGGSYYGYTF.

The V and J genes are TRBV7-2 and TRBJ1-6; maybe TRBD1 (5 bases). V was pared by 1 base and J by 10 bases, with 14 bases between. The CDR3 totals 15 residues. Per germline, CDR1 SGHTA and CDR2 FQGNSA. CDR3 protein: CASSLGFTGNSPLHF. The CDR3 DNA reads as TGTGCCAGCAGCTTAGGTTTCACAGGAAACTCACCCCTCCACTTT.

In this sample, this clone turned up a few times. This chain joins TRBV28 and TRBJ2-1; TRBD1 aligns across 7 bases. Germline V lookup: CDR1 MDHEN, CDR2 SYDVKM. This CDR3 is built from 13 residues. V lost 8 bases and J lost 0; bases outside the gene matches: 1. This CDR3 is CASRDSSYNEQFF. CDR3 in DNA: TGTGCCAGCCGGGACAGCTCCTACAATGAGCAGTTCTTC. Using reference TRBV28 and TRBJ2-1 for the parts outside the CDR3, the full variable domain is DVKVTQSSRYLVKRTGEKVFLECVQDMDHENMFWYRQDPGLGLRLIYFSYDVKMKEKGDIPEGYSVSREKKERFSLILESASTNQTSMYLCASRDSSYNEQFFGPGTRLTVL.